The clone carrying this T cell receptor beta chain was recorded once. The CDR3 has 14 amino acids. Germline lookup yields CDR1 SGHDT and CDR2 YYEEEE. Trimming left V 1 base short and J 2 bases short, with 8 bases between. Profiling relied on immunoSEQ multiplex PCR, and the TCRdb table lists in-frame clones only, not all of them. Found here are roughly 41,000 clones, approximately 90% of them singletons; the top ten hold about 10%. This specimen comes from a study of OX40 agonist ivuxolimab in advanced cancers. This TCR derives from an adult with an advanced solid tumor such as melanoma, head and neck, liver or kidney cancer. The V gene is TRBV5-6, the J gene TRBJ2-3; D is unclear. Sample: CD4+ or CD8+ T cells sorted from blood, taken in a trial of the OX40 agonist ivuxolimab. The CDR3 DNA reads as TGTGCCAGCAGCTTGTATGGGTCCACAGATACGCAGTATTTT. Protein: CASSLYGSTDTQYF.